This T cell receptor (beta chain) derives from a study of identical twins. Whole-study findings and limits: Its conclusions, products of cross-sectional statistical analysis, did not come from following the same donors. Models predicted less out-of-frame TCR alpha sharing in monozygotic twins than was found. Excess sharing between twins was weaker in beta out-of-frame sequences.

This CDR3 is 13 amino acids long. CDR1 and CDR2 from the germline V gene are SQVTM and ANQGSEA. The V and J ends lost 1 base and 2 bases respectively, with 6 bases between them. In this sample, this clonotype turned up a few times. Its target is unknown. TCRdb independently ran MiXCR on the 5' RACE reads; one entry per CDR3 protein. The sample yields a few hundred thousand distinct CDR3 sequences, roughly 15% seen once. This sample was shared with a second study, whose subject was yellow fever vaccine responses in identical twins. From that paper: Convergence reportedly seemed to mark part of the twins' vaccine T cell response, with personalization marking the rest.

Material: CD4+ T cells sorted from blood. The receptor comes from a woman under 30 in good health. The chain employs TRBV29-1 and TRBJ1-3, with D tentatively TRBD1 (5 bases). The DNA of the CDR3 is TGCAGCGTTGAAGGCAGGGCTGGAAACACCATATATTTT. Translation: CSVEGRAGNTIYF.